Ten or more counts support the clone carrying this T cell receptor (beta chain). Three rounds of nested PCR, following a modified ARM-PCR protocol, produced the TCRbeta library. TCRdb reanalysed the multiplex PCR reads using MiXCR and keeps one entry per CDR3 protein. The sample lists approximately 44,000 distinct CDR3 sequences, roughly 60% seen once, with about 41% in the top ten. No cell sorting was done before RNA was extracted from the tissue. More than 3 cm separated this lung sample from the edge of the tumor. This sample was taken from a study of tumor and adjacent non-tumor tissue in lung cancer. Trimming at V came to 2 bases and at J to 4 bases, leaving 6 bases not matched to a gene. This CDR3 region has 15 residues. Germline lookup yields CDR1 SGHKS and CDR2 YYEKEE (reference sequence).

This clonotype originated in a man aged 45-65 years with non-small cell lung cancer. The chain uses TRBV5-5 and TRBJ1-5; 7 bases agree with TRBD1. The sequencing input was distant non-tumor lung tissue. CDR3 in amino acids: CASSFATGPNQPQHF. CDR3 in DNA: TGTGCCAGCAGCTTCGCGACAGGGCCTAATCAGCCCCAGCATTTT.